This T cell receptor (beta chain) appears in the sequencing data of a study of radiation and T cells in renal cell carcinoma. On this clone: Its antigen is undetermined.

Method: immunoSEQ multiplex PCR; TCRdb's copy keeps in-frame clones and lacks some. This sample has around 12,000 clones; roughly a third occur once, and the top ten carry 15%. Treatment reported: 15 Gy SBRT to primary tumor, nephrectomy 4 weeks later. Clear cell pathology was present in this patient's renal cell carcinoma. Whole-study findings and limits: Dominant CDR3 motifs were more common in irradiated tumors than controls.

V shed 2 bases, J shed 4 bases, and the junction held 0 bases outside the gene matches. The CDR3 extends over 14 amino acids. Germline lookup yields CDR1 SGDLS and CDR2 YYNGEE. Sequenced material: tumor tissue, taken from a patient whose treatment included radiotherapy and nephrectomy. This TCR was recovered from a man aged 55-75 years with renal cell carcinoma. V usage is TRBV9 and J usage is TRBJ1-3; 10 bases map to TRBD1. The CDR3 is CASSVGQGGNTIYF. DNA for the CDR3: TGTGCCAGCAGCGTGGGACAGGGGGGAAACACCATATATTTT.